A selection of T cell receptor beta chains follows, all from one sample in a study of T cell changes during pregnancy in multiple sclerosis. TCRdb's copy holds only in-frame clones and misses some; the assay was immunoSEQ multiplex PCR. The profile shows about 61,000 clones, roughly 93% of them singletons. This specimen consisted of CD8+ T cells from peripheral blood mononuclear cells, obtained in the third trimester of pregnancy. The source of these receptors is a female donor with multiple sclerosis, enrolled in a pregnancy study. The CDR3 runs from the conserved cysteine through the conserved F or W. A D gene is named only where the DNA matches it firmly. Part of the rows lack a size; the others show once, few, many or a class for expanded clones.

J gene	clone size	D gene	V gene	CDR3 DNA	CDR3 protein
TRBJ2-7	.	.	TRBV6-1	TGTGCCAGCAGTACTCAAACAGCCTACGAGCAGTACTTC	CASSTQTAYEQYF
TRBJ2-5	.	.	TRBV11-2	TGTGCCAGCAGCGCCATGTCGTTCGGGATCCAGTACTTC	CASSAMSFGIQYF
TRBJ2-3	.	TRBD2	TRBV11-2	TGTGCCAGCAGCTCACCGGCGGGAGCCCCAGATACGCAGTATTTT	CASSSPAGAPDTQYF
TRBJ1-1	.	.	TRBV27	TGTGCCAGCAGTTTAACCACAGGAATCACTGAAGCTTTCTTT	CASSLTTGITEAFF
TRBJ2-5	.	.	TRBV9	TGTGCCAGCAGCGTAGAACCAGGACTTATACAAGAGACCCAGTACTTC	CASSVEPGLIQETQYF
TRBJ1-1	.	.	TRBV5-4	TGTGCCAGCAGCAGTACAGAGAACACTGAAGCTTTCTTT	CASSSTENTEAFF
TRBJ2-7	.	TRBD1	TRBV7-9	TGTGCCAGCAGGAGACAGGGGACCGACTACGAGCAGTACTTC	CASRRQGTDYEQYF
TRBJ2-7	.	.	TRBV5-1	TGCGCCAGCAGCTTGGCCGAGTGGGGCACCCTCGCCTACGAGCAGTACTTC	CASSLAEWGTLAYEQYF
TRBJ2-5	.	TRBD2	TRBV11-3	TGTGCCAGCAGCTTAGGAGGTCTAGCGGGCGCAGCTCTACAAGAGACCCAGTACTTC	CASSLGGLAGAALQETQYF
TRBJ2-7	.	TRBD2	TRBV5-1	TGCGCCAGCAGCCCCGGGACTAGCGCCCCGGGGTCCTACGAGCAGTACTTC	CASSPGTSAPGSYEQYF
TRBJ2-3	.	TRBD2	TRBV30	TGTGCCTGGAGTTCGACTAGCGGGAGGTTTAAAGATACGCAGTATTTT	CAWSSTSGRFKDTQYF
TRBJ2-7	.	TRBD1	TRBV7-8	TGTGCCAGCAGCTTAGAATGGGACAGGCCCGACGGGCAGTACTTC	CASSLEWDRPDGQYF
TRBJ1-2	.	.	TRBV30	TGTGCCTGGAGTCGCGGGGGCTACACCTTC	CAWSRGGYTF
TRBJ2-3	.	TRBD2	TRBV7-3	TGTGCCAGCAGCTTAGGACTAGGGGCGACCTACACAGATACGCAGTATTTT	CASSLGLGATYTDTQYF
TRBJ2-2	.	.	TRBV7-6	TGTGCCAGCAGCTCGGAGGTCGGTGCGAGCACCGGGGAGCTGTTTTTT	CASSSEVGASTGELFF
TRBJ2-7	once	.	TRBV4-1	TGCGCCAGCAGCGGGAGCTCCTACGAGCAGTACTTC	CASSGSSYEQYF
TRBJ1-1	.	.	TRBV27	TGTGCCAGCAGTCCAAGGGGGGGGTGGACAGAAGCTTTCTTT	CASSPRGGWTEAFF
TRBJ1-2	.	.	TRBV18	TGTGCCAGCTCACCACTTCCAGGGGTCGAACCATTTGGCTACACCTTC	CASSPLPGVEPFGYTF
TRBJ1-5	.	.	TRBV19	TGTGCCAGTAGTATAGGTGTCGGTAGCAATCAGCCCCAGCATTTT	CASSIGVGSNQPQHF
TRBJ1-2	.	.	TRBV29-1	TGCAGCGCCGCTATCAGGGCGGGCTACACCTTC	CSAAIRAGYTF
TRBJ2-7	.	.	TRBV4-1	TGCGCCAGCAGCCAAGGTGCGGGGACAGCCTACGAGCAGTACTTC	CASSQGAGTAYEQYF
TRBJ2-7	once	.	TRBV7-3	TGTGCCAGCAGCTTATCTCAGGGTGGGGACGAGCAGTACTTC	CASSLSQGGDEQYF